This passage covers 13 T cell receptor beta chains from one sample sequenced in a study of early T cells in non-severe SARS-CoV-2 infection. TCRdb fed the 5' RACE reads into MiXCR, producing one record per CDR3 protein. Seen here are 50,000 or so distinct CDR3 sequences, 3.5% to 5% observed once, and the top ten hold roughly 6%. What was sequenced was whole blood. These receptors originate from an adult who was a healthcare worker with PCR-confirmed SARS-CoV-2 infection or an uninfected control (not recorded which).

The table lists this clonotype with many counts. V and J are TRBV15 and TRBJ1-2; D possibly corresponds to TRBD1 (6 bases). This CDR3 has 16 amino acids. In germline, CDR1 is LNHNV, CDR2 YYDKDF (reference sequence). V was shortened by 0 bases and J by 4 bases, with 15 bases between the two germline ends. The CDR3 nucleotides read TGTGCCACCAGCAGAGAGCCATACCAGGGGATCTATGGCTACACCTTC. It is translated as CATSREPYQGIYGYTF.

The chain couples TRBV7-2 to TRBJ2-1; D gene ambiguous. V shed 3 bases and J shed 7 bases, with 4 bases lying between them. The V gene's germline CDR1 is SGHTA and CDR2 FQGNSA. This CDR3 spans 11 amino acids. The CDR3 DNA reads as TGTGCCAGCAGCTTTATGAATGAGCAGTTCTTC. It translates to CASSFMNEQFF. The whole variable domain, filled in from reference TRBV7-2 and TRBJ2-1, reads GAGVSQSPSNKVTEKGKDVELRCDPISGHTALYWYRQSLGQGLEFLIYFQGNSAPDKSGLPSDRFSAERTGGSVSTLTIQRTQQEDSAVYLCASSFMNEQFFGPGTRLTVL.

The rearrangement links TRBV18 to TRBJ2-1; 7 nucleotides line up with TRBD1. J was trimmed by 8 bases and V by 5 bases; bases with no gene match: 3. The CDR3 totals 12 residues. Germline CDR1 is KGHSH and CDR2 is LQKENI. CDR3 nucleotides: TGTGCCAGCTCAAGGGGGCCGGATGAGCAGTTCTTC. Encoded protein: CASSRGPDEQFF. The full variable domain, its missing parts supplied by reference TRBV18 and TRBJ2-1, is NAGVMQNPRHLVRRRGQEARLRCSPMKGHSHVYWYRQLPEEGLKFMVYLQKENIIDESGMPKERFSAEFPKEGPSILRIQQVVRGDSAAYFCASSRGPDEQFFGPGTRLTVL.

This clonotype appeared a few times. J is TRBJ2-5 and V is TRBV29-1, with D unclear. The ends were cut back, 4 bases at V and 3 bases at J, with 9 bases in the middle. The CDR3 is made up of 12 amino acids. The germline V gene has CDR1 SQVTM and CDR2 ANQGSEA. Here the CDR3 reads CSVGAVKETQYF. In DNA form, the CDR3 reads TGCAGCGTTGGGGCGGTAAAAGAGACCCAGTACTTC.

This clonotype was seen a few times. The rearrangement uses TRBV30 and TRBJ2-1; weak D call: TRBD2 (6 bases). The V end lost 0 bases, the J end lost 5 bases, and 8 bases lay between the germline ends. Germline CDR1 and CDR2: GTSNPN and SVGIG (reference sequence). The CDR3 is 13 amino acids. The CDR3 DNA follows: TGTGCCTGGAGTGTACTAGCTAACAATGAGCAGTTCTTC. Encoded protein: CAWSVLANNEQFF.

Ten or more counts support this clonotype. The chain uses TRBV6-6 and TRBJ2-7, with 14 positions matching TRBD2. The CDR3 length is 17 residues. The ends lost 8 bases at V and 0 bases at J; junction bases unmatched: 9. Germline CDR1 and CDR2: MNHNY and SVGAGI (reference sequence). In DNA, the CDR3 is TGTGCCAGCCGAGGGACTAGCGGGAGCACTACCTCCTACGAGCAGTACTTC. Protein product: CASRGTSGSTTSYEQYF.

CDR3 region: CASSVEAEDTQYF. In DNA, the CDR3 is TGTGCCAGCAGCGTAGAGGCAGAAGATACGCAGTATTTT. The rearrangement links TRBV9 to TRBJ2-3; D gene uncertain. Germline CDR1 and CDR2: SGDLS and YYNGEE. V lost 0 bases and J 5 bases, leaving 7 bases between the germline ends. The length of the CDR3 is 13 residues.

This clonotype was seen at least ten times. This chain links TRBV7-2 with TRBJ1-6; perhaps TRBD1 as D (5 bases). This CDR3 has 16 amino acids. Germline CDR1 reads SGHTA; CDR2 reads FQGNSA. Trimming left V 5 bases short and J 7 bases short, with 18 bases between. CDR3 in DNA: TGTGCCAGCAGCAACGTGGGGCGCCGATTGAATTCACCCCTCCACTTT. Its protein product is CASSNVGRRLNSPLHF. Full variable domain (remainder filled in from reference TRBV7-2 and TRBJ1-6): GAGVSQSPSNKVTEKGKDVELRCDPISGHTALYWYRQSLGQGLEFLIYFQGNSAPDKSGLPSDRFSAERTGGSVSTLTIQRTQQEDSAVYLCASSNVGRRLNSPLHFGNGTRLTVT.

This clonotype was recorded many times. This chain connects TRBV7-2 to TRBJ1-3; D ambiguous. Trimming removed 8 bases from V and 3 bases from J, with 8 bases in between. The CDR3 extends over 12 amino acids. CDR1 SGHTA and CDR2 FQGNSA come from the germline V gene. CDR3 nucleotides: TGTGCCAGCCGCCTTAATGGAAACACCATATATTTT. Protein: CASRLNGNTIYF.

In its sample, this clonotype was seen many times. This rearrangement joins TRBV7-2 to TRBJ2-3; 8 bases fit TRBD1. Germline loops: CDR1 SGHTA, CDR2 FQGNSA. With V trimmed by 4 bases and J by 4 bases, 13 bases remained unmatched. The CDR3 runs to 17 residues. CDR3 coding DNA: TGTGCCAGCAGCTCTAGCCGGACAGGGTCCCTTGCAGATACGCAGTATTTT. Amino acid sequence: CASSSSRTGSLADTQYF.

This clonotype was found many times. The CDR3 region is CAIKRDGLRTDTQYF. DNA for the CDR3: TGTGCCATCAAAAGGGACGGCCTTAGAACGGATACGCAGTATTTT. The chain employs TRBV10-3 and TRBJ2-3; D tentatively fits TRBD1 or TRBD2 (5 bases each). Trimming pared 7 bases from V and 6 bases from J, leaving 20 bases between. Per germline, CDR1 ENHRY and CDR2 SYGVKD. The CDR3 is 15 amino acids.

The table lists this clonotype with many counts. The chain carries TRBV4-2 and TRBJ2-3; D gene unclear. The germline V and J ends were trimmed by 3 bases and 5 bases, with 18 bases remaining between them. CDR1 is LGHNA, CDR2 YNFKEQ, per germline. This CDR3 region has 16 residues. CDR3 in DNA: TGTGCCAGCAGCCAGAGGCTTTCTGGGTCGGGAGATACGCAGTATTTT. Amino acid sequence: CASSQRLSGSGDTQYF.

This clonotype was recorded at least ten times. J is TRBJ2-3 and V is TRBV4-2; D gene ambiguous. The germline V gene encodes CDR1 LGHNA and CDR2 YNFKEQ. The CDR3 sequence is 13 residues long. With 1 base removed from V and 4 bases from J, the gap between germline ends came to 6 bases. The CDR3 sequence is CASSQVGPDTQYF. CDR3 DNA: TGTGCCAGCAGCCAAGTGGGCCCAGATACGCAGTATTTT.